This TCR beta chain stems from a study of T-cell memory formation after mild COVID-19. MiXCR, applied by TCRdb to the 5' RACE reads, yields one record per CDR3 protein. Among 550,000 to 650,000 distinct CDR3 sequences listed, approximately 15% were seen once. A few counts support this clonotype. Its antigen remains unknown. Trimming cost V 2 bases and J 7 bases; bases outside gene matches: 8. This CDR3 is built from 15 residues. Germline CDR1 reads SGHNT; CDR2 reads YENEEA. Findings and limits, study-wide: In second-wave clones peaking day 37, SARS-CoV-2 specificity remained unconfirmed.

Sequencing input: PBMCs or a T cell subset sorted from them (not recorded which). The J gene is TRBJ2-1, the V gene TRBV11-3; 7 bases align to TRBD2. The TCR comes from an adult woman who had mild COVID-19 (a few samples of this study predate the infection). Cell type and time point are not known. CDR3 sequence (DNA): TGTGCCAGCAGCTTAAATCGGGCGGGAGAGAATGAGCAGTTCTTC. This gives the protein CASSLNRAGENEQFF. Supplemented by reference TRBV11-3 and TRBJ2-1, the full variable domain reads EAGVVQSPRYKIIEKKQPVAFWCNPISGHNTLYWYLQNLGQGPELLIRYENEEAVDDSQLPKDRFSAERLKGVDSTLKIQPAELGDSAVYLCASSLNRAGENEQFFGPGTRLTVL.